This T cell receptor (beta chain) was profiled in a study of control samples from healthy donors and cancer patients. The germline CDR1 and CDR2 sequences are MNHNS and SASEGT. This CDR3 spans 13 amino acids. Losses at the gene ends were 2 bases for V and 10 bases for J; bases not matched to a gene: 7. Clones were sequenced by immunoSEQ multiplex PCR, and TCRdb holds only the in-frame ones, with some missing. The repertoire consists of 160,000 or so clones, with 93% occurring once and the leading ten covering 2.4%. The chain has TRBV6-1 and TRBJ1-1; TRBD1 agrees at 7 bases. The sample taken for sequencing was blood. This TCR was recovered from a man aged 50-60 years in good health. The CDR3 reads CASSEIKGARAFF. The CDR3 DNA is TGTGCCAGCAGTGAAATTAAGGGGGCGAGAGCTTTCTTT.